Reported below is one TCR beta chain. The data were taken from a study of blood T cell repertoires in COVID-19. Study information: The United States, Italy and Spain supplied acute and convalescent COVID-19 samples. T cells, B-cell-depleted T cells, or PBMCs provided the cDNA or gDNA that served as material.

The CDR3 contains 14 residues. CDR1 is SGHAT and CDR2 is FQNNGV in the germline V gene. V gave up 0 bases and J gave up 8 bases, with 8 bases separating them. Under the authors' procedure: The assay estimated nucleated cells by amplifying reference gene primers. The assay was immunoSEQ multiplex PCR, and TCRdb's table has in-frame clones only and misses some. V, J and clone size were drawn from that table, and D and trimming were deduced from the DNA. The data contain 65,000 to 95,000 clones, roughly 89% of them singletons. This sequence joins TRBV11-2 and TRBJ1-6; D is unresolved. This TCR derives from a man older than 75 with acute or convalescent COVID-19. Material for sequencing was peripheral blood. The chain's CDR3 is CASSLEADYSPLHF. The CDR3 DNA follows: TGTGCCAGCAGCTTAGAGGCGGATTATTCACCCCTCCACTTT.